Given below is one T cell receptor beta chain in context. Its antigen is still unknown. No much larger clone exists at a distance of one base, and base qualities are not known. This sample was taken from a study of T cell clonotyping in hematopoietic cell transplantation (dated by TCRdb to about 2021). Regarding the research as a whole: The study collected around 130 blood samples from 35 to 40 consecutive transplant recipients and their related donors. Recruitment of patients ran from September 2015 to early 2017, and follow-up continued until late 2020 or until death. For roughly five patients, samples taken at the onset of acute graft-versus-host disease were compared with samples from patients who never developed GVHD. Beyond this particular receptor, the publication reports: Recipient TCR diversity fell after transplant, with pathologically expanded clonotypes rising progressively from day 30 to day 180. Donor and pretransplant recipient Inverse Simpson Index values predicted broader posttransplant TCR repertoire diversity. The sample size was limited, and CD4 and CD8 repertoire contributions could not be separated because cells were not sorted. Recipient repertoires showed only a small fraction of overlap with donor repertoires, and over 95% appeared de novo at the given depth.

This sample's time point label indicates: recipient sample taken at acute GVHD onset. Blood from recipients was drawn roughly 28 days before transplant, then again at days 30, 100 and 180 after transplant. Using Nuclei Lysis Solution, genomic DNA was extracted from unfractionated peripheral blood mononuclear cells that were either fresh or cryopreserved. TCR beta CDR3 regions were amplified from genomic DNA with the immunoSEQ assay, a bias-controlled multiplex PCR using V- and J-specific primers. In a second PCR step, the CDR3 amplicons were tagged with a proprietary barcode plus Illumina adapter sequences. An Illumina MiSeq instrument was used for sequencing of the CDR3 libraries. On the study's bioinformatics: immunoSEQ Analyzer 3.0 was used for export and quality control, with R Bioconductor and Immunarch used for downstream analyses. Only productive rearrangements in the normalized downsampled data set were used to calculate repertoire metrics. Pathologically expanded clonotypes were defined as those larger than 5 templates in the normalized cohort. The Inverse Simpson Index was used to measure repertoire diversity. CMV-specificity analyses were carried out on the non-normalized data set to capture all clonotypes. This is the immuneACCESS table as TCRdb keeps it, with only in-frame sequences that have V and J called. A part of the clones is gone; compared with another copy, unresolved V genes explain less than half, and the rest is unexplained. V, J and clone size derive from that table, while D and trimming were established from the DNA sequence. The sample contains thousands of clones, around 80% of them found a single time. The top ten constitute 27% of the sample.

There are 14 amino acids in the CDR3, from cysteine to phenylalanine inclusive. CDR3 DNA is the only sequence kept; it has 42 bases, read in frame from the first base. Trimming costs V 3 bases and J 3 bases, and their ends lie 13 bases apart. According to the germline V gene, CDR1 reads SGDLS and CDR2 reads YYNGEE. The rearranged segments are TRBV9 and TRBJ2-7; tentative D gene TRBD1, with 6 bases matching. Source: peripheral blood mononuclear cells, taken at the time of graft-versus-host disease after allogeneic stem cell transplant. This receptor was identified in a female patient aged 50-65 years who had an allogeneic stem cell transplant from an unrelated donor, so the T cells may come from the graft donor. Some clones in this sample may be carry-over from other donors' samples. In nucleotide form, the sequence is TGTGCCAGCAGCGCTTCAGGGGTGGACTACGAGCAGTACTTC. Translated, it reads CASSASGVDYEQYF. Supplemented by the reference TRBV9 and TRBJ2-7 proteins around the CDR3, the complete variable domain is DSGVTQTPKHLITATGQRVTLRCSPRSGDLSVYWYQQSLDQGLQFLIQYYNGEERAKGNILERFSAQQFPDLHSELNLSSLELGDSALYFCASSASGVDYEQYFGPGTRLTVT.